These T cell receptor beta chains were read from a single sample in a study of metastatic and nonmetastatic thyroid tumors. MiXCR reprocessed the PCR reads for TCRdb. Here the sample spans roughly 65,000 clones, approximately 15% being singletons. The sequenced sample was blood. The receptors derive from a male donor with papillary thyroid cancer or a benign thyroid nodule (not recorded which). Some clones in this sample may be carry-over from other donors' samples. The conserved cysteine and the conserved F or W are not part of the CDR3 here.

v_gene: TRBV20-1; j_gene: TRBJ2-1; CDR3aa: SARTSQGGVSYNEQF
v_gene: TRBV7-8; j_gene: TRBJ2-5; CDR3aa: ASSGRWETQY
v_gene: TRBV5-1; j_gene: TRBJ2-1; CDR3aa: ASSNRPTSGYNEQF
v_gene: TRBV28; j_gene: TRBJ2-1; CDR3aa: VSILSGREGSGQF
v_gene: TRBV6-6; j_gene: TRBJ2-2; CDR3aa: ASSYGTRRELF
v_gene: TRBV7-9; j_gene: TRBJ2-1; CDR3aa: ASTWDSSYNEQF
v_gene: TRBV28; j_gene: TRBJ1-3; CDR3aa: ASKFHSGNTIY
v_gene: TRBV4-1; j_gene: TRBJ2-7; CDR3aa: ASSEVRSSGSAYEQY
v_gene: TRBV7-8; j_gene: TRBJ1-1; CDR3aa: ASSPLWGAYTEAF
v_gene: TRBV4-1; j_gene: TRBJ2-2; CDR3aa: ASSRQELTGELF
v_gene: TRBV5-4; j_gene: TRBJ2-1; CDR3aa: ASSEGLAGLDEQF
v_gene: TRBV6-1; j_gene: TRBJ2-7; CDR3aa: ASSELAIGRSYEQY
v_gene: TRBV6-4; j_gene: TRBJ1-6; CDR3aa: ASSDSRRYNSPLH